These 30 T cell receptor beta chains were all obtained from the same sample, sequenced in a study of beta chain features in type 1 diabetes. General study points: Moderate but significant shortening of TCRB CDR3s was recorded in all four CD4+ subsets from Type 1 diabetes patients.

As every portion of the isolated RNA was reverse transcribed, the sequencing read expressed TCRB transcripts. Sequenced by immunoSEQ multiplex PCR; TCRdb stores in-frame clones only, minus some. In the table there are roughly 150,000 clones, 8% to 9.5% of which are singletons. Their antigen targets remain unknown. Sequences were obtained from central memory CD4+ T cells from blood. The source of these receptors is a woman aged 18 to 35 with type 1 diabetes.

CDR3 bases: TGTGCCAGTAGGTCTGACAGGGAGGCTGAAGCTTTCTTT. This encodes CASRSDREAEAFF. The gene calls are TRBV19 and TRBJ1-1; 7 bases agree with TRBD1. Germline-derived CDR1 and CDR2 are LNHDA and SQIVND (reference sequence). V was pared by 6 bases and J by 6 bases, with 7 bases of the junction left unmatched. The CDR3 consists of 13 residues.

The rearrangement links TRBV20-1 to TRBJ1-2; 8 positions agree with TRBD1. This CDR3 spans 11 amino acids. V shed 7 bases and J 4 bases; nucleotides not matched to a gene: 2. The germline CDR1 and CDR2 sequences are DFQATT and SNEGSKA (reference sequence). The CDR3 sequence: CSVDRGYGYTF. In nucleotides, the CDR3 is TGCAGTGTCGACAGGGGCTATGGCTACACCTTC.

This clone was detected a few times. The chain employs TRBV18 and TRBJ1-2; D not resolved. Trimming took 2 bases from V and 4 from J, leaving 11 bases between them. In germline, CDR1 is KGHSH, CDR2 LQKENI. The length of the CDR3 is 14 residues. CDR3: CASSPSTDPYGYTF. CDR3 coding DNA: TGTGCCAGCTCACCATCCACAGATCCCTATGGCTACACCTTC.

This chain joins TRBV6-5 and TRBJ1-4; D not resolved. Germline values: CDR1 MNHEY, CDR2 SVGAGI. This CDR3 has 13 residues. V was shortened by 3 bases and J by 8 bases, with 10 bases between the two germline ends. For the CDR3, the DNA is TGTGCCAGCAGTTATCAGGAGCGGGAAAAACTGTTTTTT. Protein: CASSYQEREKLFF.

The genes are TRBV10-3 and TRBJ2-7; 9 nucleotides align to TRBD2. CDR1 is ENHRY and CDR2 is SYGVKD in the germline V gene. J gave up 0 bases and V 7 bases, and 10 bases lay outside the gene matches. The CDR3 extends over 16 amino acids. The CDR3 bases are TGTGCCATCAAGTCCAGCGGGAGGACACTCTCCTACGAGCAGTACTTC. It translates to CAIKSSGRTLSYEQYF.

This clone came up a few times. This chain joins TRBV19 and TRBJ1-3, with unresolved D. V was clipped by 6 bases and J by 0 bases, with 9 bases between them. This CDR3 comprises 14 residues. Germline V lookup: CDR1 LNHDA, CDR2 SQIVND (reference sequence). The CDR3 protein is CASRAILSGNTIYF. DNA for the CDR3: TGTGCCAGTAGGGCCATTCTCTCTGGAAACACCATATATTTT.

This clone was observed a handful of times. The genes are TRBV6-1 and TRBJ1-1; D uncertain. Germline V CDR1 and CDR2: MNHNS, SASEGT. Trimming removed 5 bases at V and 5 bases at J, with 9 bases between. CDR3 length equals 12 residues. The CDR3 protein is CASSKQTTEAFF. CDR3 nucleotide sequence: TGTGCCAGCAGTAAACAAACAACTGAAGCTTTCTTT.

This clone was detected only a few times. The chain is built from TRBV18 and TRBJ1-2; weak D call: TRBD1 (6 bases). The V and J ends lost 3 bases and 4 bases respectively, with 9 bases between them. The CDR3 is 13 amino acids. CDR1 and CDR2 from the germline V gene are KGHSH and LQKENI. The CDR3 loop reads CASSPDSAYGYTF. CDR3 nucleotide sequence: TGTGCCAGCTCACCGGACAGTGCCTATGGCTACACCTTC.

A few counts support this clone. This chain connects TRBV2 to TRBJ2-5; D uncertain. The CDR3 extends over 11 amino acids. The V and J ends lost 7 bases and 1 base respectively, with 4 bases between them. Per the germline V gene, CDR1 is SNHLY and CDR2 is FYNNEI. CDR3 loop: CASNGQETQYF. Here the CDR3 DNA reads TGTGCCAGCAACGGCCAAGAGACCCAGTACTTC.

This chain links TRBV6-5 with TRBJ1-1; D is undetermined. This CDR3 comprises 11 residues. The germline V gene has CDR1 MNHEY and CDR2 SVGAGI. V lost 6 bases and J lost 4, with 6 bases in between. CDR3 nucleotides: TGTGCCAGCAGGACAAGCACTGAAGCTTTCTTT. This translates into CASRTSTEAFF.

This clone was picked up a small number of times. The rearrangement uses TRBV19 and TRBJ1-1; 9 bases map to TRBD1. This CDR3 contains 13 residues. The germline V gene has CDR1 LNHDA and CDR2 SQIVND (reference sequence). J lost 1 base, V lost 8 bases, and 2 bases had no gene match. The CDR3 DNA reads TGTGCCAGTCGGGACAGGGAGAACACTGAAGCTTTCTTT. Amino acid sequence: CASRDRENTEAFF.

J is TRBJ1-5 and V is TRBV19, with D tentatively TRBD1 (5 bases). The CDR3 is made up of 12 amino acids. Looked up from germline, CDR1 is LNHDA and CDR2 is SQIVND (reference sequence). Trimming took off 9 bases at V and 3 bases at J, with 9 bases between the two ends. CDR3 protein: CARTDLNQPQHF. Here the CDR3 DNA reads TGTGCCAGGACAGATCTCAATCAGCCCCAGCATTTT.

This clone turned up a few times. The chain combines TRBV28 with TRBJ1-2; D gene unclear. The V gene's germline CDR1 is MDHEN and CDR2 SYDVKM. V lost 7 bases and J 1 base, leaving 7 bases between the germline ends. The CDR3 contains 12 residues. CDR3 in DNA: TGTGCCAGCACCGGGGATAACTATGGCTACACCTTC. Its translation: CASTGDNYGYTF.

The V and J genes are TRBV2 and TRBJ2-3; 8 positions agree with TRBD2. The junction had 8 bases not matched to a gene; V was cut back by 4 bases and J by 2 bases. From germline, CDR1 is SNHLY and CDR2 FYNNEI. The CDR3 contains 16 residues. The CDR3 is CASSAVAGTSTDTQYF. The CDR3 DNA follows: TGTGCCAGCAGTGCCGTAGCGGGGACCTCCACAGATACGCAGTATTTT.

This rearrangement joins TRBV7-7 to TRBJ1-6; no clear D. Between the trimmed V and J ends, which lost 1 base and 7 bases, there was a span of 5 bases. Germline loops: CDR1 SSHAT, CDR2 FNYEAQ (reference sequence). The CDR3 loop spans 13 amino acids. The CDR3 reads CASSLDQNSPLHF. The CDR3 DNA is TGTGCCAGCAGCTTAGATCAGAATTCACCCCTCCACTTT.

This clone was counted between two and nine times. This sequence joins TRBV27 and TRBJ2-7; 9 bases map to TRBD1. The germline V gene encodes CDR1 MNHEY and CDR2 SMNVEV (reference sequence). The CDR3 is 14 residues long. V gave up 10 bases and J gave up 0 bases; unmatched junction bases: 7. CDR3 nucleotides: TGTGCCACCTGGGACAGGGCTAGCTCCTACGAGCAGTACTTC. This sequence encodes CATWDRASSYEQYF.

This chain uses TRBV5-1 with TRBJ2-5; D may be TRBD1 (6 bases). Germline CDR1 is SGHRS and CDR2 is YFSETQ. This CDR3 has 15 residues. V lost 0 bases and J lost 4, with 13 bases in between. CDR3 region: CASSLVSRGRETQYF. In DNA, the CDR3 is TGCGCCAGCAGCTTGGTTAGCAGGGGTCGAGAGACCCAGTACTTC.

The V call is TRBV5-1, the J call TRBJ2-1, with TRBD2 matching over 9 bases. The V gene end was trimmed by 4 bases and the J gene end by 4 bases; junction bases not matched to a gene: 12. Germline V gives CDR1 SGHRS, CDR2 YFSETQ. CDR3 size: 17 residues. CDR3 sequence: CASSPSGSSGIYNEQFF. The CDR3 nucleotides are TGCGCCAGCAGCCCGTCGGGGTCTAGCGGGATTTACAATGAGCAGTTCTTC.

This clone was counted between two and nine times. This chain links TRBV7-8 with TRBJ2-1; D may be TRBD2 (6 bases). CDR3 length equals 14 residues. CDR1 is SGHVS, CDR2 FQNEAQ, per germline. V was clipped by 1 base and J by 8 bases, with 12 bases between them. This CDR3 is CASSLGAGTHEQFF. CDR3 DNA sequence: TGTGCCAGCAGCTTAGGCGCGGGGACGCATGAGCAGTTCTTC.

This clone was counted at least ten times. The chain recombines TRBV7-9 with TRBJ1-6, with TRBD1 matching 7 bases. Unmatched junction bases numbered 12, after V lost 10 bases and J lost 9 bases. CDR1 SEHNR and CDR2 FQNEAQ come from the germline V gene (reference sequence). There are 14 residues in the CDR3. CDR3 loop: CATTRDTGVSPLHF. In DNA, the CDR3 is TGTGCCACCACGAGAGATACAGGGGTTTCACCCCTCCACTTT.

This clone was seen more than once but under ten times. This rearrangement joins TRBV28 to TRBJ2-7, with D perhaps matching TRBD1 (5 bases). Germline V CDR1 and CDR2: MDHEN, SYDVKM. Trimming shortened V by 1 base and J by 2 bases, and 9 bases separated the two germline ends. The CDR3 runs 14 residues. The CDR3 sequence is CASSLFQGPYEQYF. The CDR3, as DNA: TGTGCCAGCAGTTTATTTCAGGGCCCCTACGAGCAGTACTTC. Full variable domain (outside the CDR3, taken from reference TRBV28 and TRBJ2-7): DVKVTQSSRYLVKRTGEKVFLECVQDMDHENMFWYRQDPGLGLRLIYFSYDVKMKEKGDIPEGYSVSREKKERFSLILESASTNQTSMYLCASSLFQGPYEQYFGPGTRLTVT.

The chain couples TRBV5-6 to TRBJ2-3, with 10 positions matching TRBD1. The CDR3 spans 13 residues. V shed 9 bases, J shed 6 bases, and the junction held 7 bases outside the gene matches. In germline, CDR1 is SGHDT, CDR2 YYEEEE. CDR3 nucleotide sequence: TGTGCCACTCTGGGACAGGGGCGGGATACGCAGTATTTT. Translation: CATLGQGRDTQYF.

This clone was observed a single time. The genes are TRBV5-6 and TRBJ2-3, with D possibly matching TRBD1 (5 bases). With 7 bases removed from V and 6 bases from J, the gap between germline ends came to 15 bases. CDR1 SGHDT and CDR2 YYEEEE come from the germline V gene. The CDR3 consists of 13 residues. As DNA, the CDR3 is TGTGCCAGCTACAAGGGGCTGGGGGATACGCAGTATTTT. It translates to CASYKGLGDTQYF. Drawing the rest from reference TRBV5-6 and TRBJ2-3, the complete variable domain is DAGVTQSPTHLIKTRGQQVTLRCSPKSGHDTVSWYQQALGQGPQFIFQYYEEEERQRGNFPDRFSGHQFPNYSSELNVNALLLGDSALYLCASYKGLGDTQYFGPGTRLTVL.

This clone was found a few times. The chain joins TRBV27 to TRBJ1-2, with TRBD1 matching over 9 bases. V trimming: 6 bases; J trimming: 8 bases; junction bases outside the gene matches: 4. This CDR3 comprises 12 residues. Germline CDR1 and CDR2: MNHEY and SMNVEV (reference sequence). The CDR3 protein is CASRTGQGGYTF. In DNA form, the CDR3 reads TGTGCCAGCAGGACGGGACAGGGAGGCTACACCTTC.

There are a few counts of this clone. The CDR3 DNA is TGTGCCAGCAGCGCCGGGGACAGGGCCACCGGGGAGCTGTTTTTT. Its translation: CASSAGDRATGELFF. The chain carries TRBV9 and TRBJ2-2, with 9 bases aligning to TRBD1. Germline V gives CDR1 SGDLS, CDR2 YYNGEE. The length of the CDR3 is 15 residues. The ends lost 3 bases at V and 4 bases at J; junction bases unmatched: 4.

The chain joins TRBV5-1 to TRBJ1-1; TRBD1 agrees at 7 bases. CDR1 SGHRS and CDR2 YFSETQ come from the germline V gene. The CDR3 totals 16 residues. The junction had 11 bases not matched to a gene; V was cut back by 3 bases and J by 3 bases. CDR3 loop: CASSWAGGGLDTEAFF. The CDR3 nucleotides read TGCGCCAGCAGCTGGGCAGGGGGTGGACTGGACACTGAAGCTTTCTTT.

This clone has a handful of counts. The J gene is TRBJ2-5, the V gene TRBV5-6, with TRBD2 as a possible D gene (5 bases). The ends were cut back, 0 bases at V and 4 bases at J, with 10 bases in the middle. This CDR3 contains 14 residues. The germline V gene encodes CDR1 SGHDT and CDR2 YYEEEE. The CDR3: CASSLGGDRETQYF. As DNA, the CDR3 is TGTGCCAGCAGCTTGGGGGGAGACCGAGAGACCCAGTACTTC.

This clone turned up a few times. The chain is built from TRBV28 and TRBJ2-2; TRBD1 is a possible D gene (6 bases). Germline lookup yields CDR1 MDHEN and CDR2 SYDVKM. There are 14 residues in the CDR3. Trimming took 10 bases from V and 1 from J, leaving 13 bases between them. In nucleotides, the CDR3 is TGTGCCATCCCTGGACAGATGAACACCGGGGAGCTGTTTTTT. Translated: CAIPGQMNTGELFF.

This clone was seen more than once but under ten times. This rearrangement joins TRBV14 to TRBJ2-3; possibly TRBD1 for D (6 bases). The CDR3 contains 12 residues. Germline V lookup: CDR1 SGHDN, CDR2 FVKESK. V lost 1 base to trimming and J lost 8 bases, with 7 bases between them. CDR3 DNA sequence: TGTGCCAGCAGCCAAGGAGGGGGTACGCAGTATTTT. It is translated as CASSQGGGTQYF.

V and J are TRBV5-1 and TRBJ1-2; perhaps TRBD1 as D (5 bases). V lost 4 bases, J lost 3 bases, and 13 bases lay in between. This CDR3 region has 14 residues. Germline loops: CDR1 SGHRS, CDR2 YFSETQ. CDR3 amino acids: CASSQTTEYYGYTF. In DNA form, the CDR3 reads TGCGCCAGCAGCCAAACGACAGAGTACTATGGCTACACCTTC.